This T cell receptor beta chain was captured by sequencing in a study of cytotoxic CD8 clonotypes in ibrutinib-treated CLL. General study points: Baseline clonality was higher than in age-matched healthy donors and moved in step with circulating CD8+ T-cell counts.

Worth noting for this clone: What it recognizes is unknown.

Sequencing was performed with immunoSEQ multiplex PCR; in TCRdb, only in-frame clones are kept and a portion is missing. The sample holds 120,000 to 150,000 clones, 85% to 95% seen once. Unmatched junction bases numbered 4, after V lost 3 bases and J lost 2 bases. From germline, CDR1 is LGHNA and CDR2 YNFKEQ. The CDR3 runs to 15 residues. This sequence was found in a human donor with chronic lymphocytic leukemia. The chain recombines TRBV4-2 with TRBJ2-1; TRBD2 agrees at 7 bases. This specimen consisted of PBMCs, obtained after 12 months of ibrutinib treatment. The CDR3 DNA is TGTGCCAGCAGCCACTTAAGCGGGGCCTACAATGAGCAGTTCTTC. Translation gives CASSHLSGAYNEQFF.